Each of the 8 T cell receptor beta chains below was sequenced from the same sample in a study of T cell changes during pregnancy in multiple sclerosis. TCRdb keeps only in-frame clones here, not all; method: immunoSEQ multiplex PCR. The table includes tens of thousands of clones, 91% detected once. Sequenced material: peripheral blood, taken after pregnancy. The origin of the receptors is a female donor in good health, enrolled as a control in a pregnancy study.

The chain is built from TRBV30 and TRBJ2-2, with 9 bases fitting TRBD1. V was clipped by 3 bases and J by 7 bases; unmatched bases: 9. The CDR3 totals 15 residues. The germline V gene has CDR1 GTSNPN and CDR2 SVGIG (reference sequence). CDR3 DNA sequence: TGTGCCTGGAGGGGACAGGGAAGGTACTACGGGGAGCTGTTTTTT. This encodes CAWRGQGRYYGELFF.

This clone was seen a handful of times. The genes are TRBV2 and TRBJ1-6; unclear D gene. This CDR3 has 15 residues. Trimming removed 7 bases from V and 10 bases from J, with 20 bases in between. CDR1 and CDR2 (germline): SNHLY, FYNNEI. The CDR3 DNA follows: TGTGCCAGCACCCTAATCGAGGGAATTAGGTCACCCCTCCACTTT. As protein: CASTLIEGIRSPLHF. Full variable domain (rest looked up from reference TRBV2 and TRBJ1-6): EPEVTQTPSHQVTQMGQEVILRCVPISNHLYFYWYRQILGQKVEFLVSFYNNEISEKSEIFDDQFSVERPDGSNFTLKIRSTKLEDSAMYFCASTLIEGIRSPLHFGNGTRLTVT.

The CDR3 DNA follows: TGTGCCAGCAGCTTGAAGGCAGGGTACGCCGGGGAGCTGTTTTTT. Its translation: CASSLKAGYAGELFF. J is TRBJ2-2 and V is TRBV5-4, with D possibly matching TRBD1 (5 bases). The CDR3 is 15 residues long. Trimming pared 1 base from V and 6 bases from J, leaving 13 bases between. The germline V gene encodes CDR1 SGHNT and CDR2 YYREEE (reference sequence).

The rearrangement uses TRBV11-3 and TRBJ2-2; tentative D call: TRBD1 (6 bases). V gave up 5 bases and J gave up 7 bases, with 14 bases separating them. Germline-derived CDR1 and CDR2 are SGHNT and YENEEA. This CDR3 is built from 14 residues. In DNA, the CDR3 is TGTGCCAGCAGCCCTTACAGGGTGGGCGGGGAGCTGTTTTTT. Protein product: CASSPYRVGGELFF.

This chain connects TRBV19 to TRBJ1-4; tentatively, D is TRBD1 (5 bases). Trimming left V 5 bases short and J 7 bases short, with 14 bases between. The V gene's germline CDR1 is LNHDA and CDR2 SQIVND (reference sequence). This CDR3 has 14 amino acids. Written as DNA, the CDR3 is TGTGCCAGTAGTGCACAGGTTGGCAGTGAAAAACTGTTTTTT. Protein: CASSAQVGSEKLFF.

The chain employs TRBV5-4 and TRBJ2-5; possibly TRBD2 for D (6 bases). V gave up 4 bases and J gave up 5 bases, with 9 bases separating them. Germline CDR1 reads SGHNT; CDR2 reads YYREEE (reference sequence). The CDR3 consists of 12 residues. The CDR3 region has the DNA TGTGCCAGCAGCCTGGCGGGGGAGACCCAGTACTTC. Residues: CASSLAGETQYF.

The chain is built from TRBV5-4 and TRBJ2-1; D remains ambiguous. The CDR3 length is 13 residues. Looked up from germline, CDR1 is SGHNT and CDR2 is YYREEE (reference sequence). The V end lost 0 bases, the J end lost 5 bases, and 6 bases lay between the germline ends. The CDR3 sequence: CASSLVANNEQFF. CDR3 bases: TGTGCCAGCAGCTTGGTGGCCAACAATGAGCAGTTCTTC.

The chain is built from TRBV19 and TRBJ2-7; D unresolved. The ends were cut back, 3 bases at V and 3 bases at J, with 15 bases in the middle. The CDR3 length is 15 residues. The germline V gene has CDR1 LNHDA and CDR2 SQIVND (reference sequence). CDR3 protein: CASSIGQATYYEQYF. The CDR3 coding sequence is TGTGCCAGTAGTATCGGTCAGGCAACATACTACGAGCAGTACTTC.